This record concerns one T cell receptor beta chain sequence. Its target is unknown. The germline V gene has CDR1 SGDLS and CDR2 YYNGEE. This CDR3 contains 15 residues. Germline trimming cut 1 base from V and 8 bases from J; bases unmatched to any gene: 7. This record belongs to a study of beta chain features in type 1 diabetes. In the study overall: There were approximately 100,000,000 sorted cells examined across all samples.

The investigators reverse transcribed all of the isolated RNA, so they sequenced expressed TCRB transcripts. Profiled with immunoSEQ multiplex PCR; TCRdb holds only in-frame clones, not every one. The sample lists roughly 370,000 clones, approximately 15% seen once, with approximately 0.035% in the top ten. Whole-study results and caveats: Across all four CD4+ subsets, people with type 1 diabetes showed modestly shorter TCRB CDR3s.

Via CD45RO/CCR7/CD25/CD127/CD95/CD27, cells of the CD4+ naive, central memory, regulatory and stem cell-like memory subsets were sorted. The chain uses TRBV9 and TRBJ2-1, with 9 nucleotides matching TRBD2. Input material: naive CD4+ T cells from blood. This clonotype was obtained from a man in his thirties or forties in good health. The chain's CDR3 is CASSVIAGDSDEQFF. The CDR3 coding sequence is TGTGCCAGCAGCGTAATAGCGGGAGACTCGGATGAGCAGTTCTTC.